One and the same sample provided the 15 T cell receptor beta chains below, sequenced in a study of cytomegalovirus exposure and HLA in healthy donors. This PCR relied on a set of 60 Vbeta primers and 13 Jbeta primers. Only in-frame clones appear in the TCRdb table, and some are missing; sequencing was by immunoSEQ multiplex PCR. The sample records tens of thousands of clones, just over 70% being singletons. Sequences were obtained from PBMCs. The receptors were gathered from a man in his 60s in good health and CMV-seropositive.

The chain has TRBV12-5 and TRBJ1-1, with D possibly TRBD1 on 5 matching bases. The germline gives CDR1 LGHNT, CDR2 FRNRAP. CDR3 length equals 15 residues. Trimming stripped 5 bases from V and 2 bases from J, with 15 bases between. The CDR3 loop reads CASGAGRRKNTEAFF. The CDR3, as DNA: TGTGCTAGTGGTGCAGGGAGGAGAAAAAACACTGAAGCTTTCTTT.

This clone was seen a few times. V usage is TRBV19 and J usage is TRBJ2-1, with 14 positions matching TRBD2. Trimming at V came to 6 bases and at J to 8 bases, leaving 6 bases not matched to a gene. This CDR3 is 15 amino acids long. From germline, CDR1 is LNHDA and CDR2 SQIVND (reference sequence). The CDR3 spells CASRLGTSGRDEQFF. The CDR3 DNA sequence: TGTGCCAGTAGGCTTGGGACTAGCGGGAGAGATGAGCAGTTCTTC. Supplemented by reference TRBV19 and TRBJ2-1, the full variable domain reads DGGITQSPKYLFRKEGQNVTLSCEQNLNHDAMYWYRQDPGQGLRLIYYSQIVNDFQKGDIAEGYSVSREKKESFPLTVTSAQKNPTAFYLCASRLGTSGRDEQFFGPGTRLTVL.

The chain joins TRBV2 to TRBJ2-3; 8 bases match TRBD1. The CDR3 extends over 13 amino acids. V trimming: 9 bases; J trimming: 1 base; junction bases outside the gene matches: 3. CDR1 is SNHLY and CDR2 is FYNNEI in the germline V gene. Written as DNA, the CDR3 is TGTGCCAGTGGGGGACAGGGCACAGATACGCAGTATTTT. As protein: CASGGQGTDTQYF.

V is TRBV14 and J is TRBJ2-5; unclear D gene. The better agreement between TRBJ2-7 and the DNA end casts doubt on the J call. CDR3 size: 15 residues. Germline-derived CDR1 and CDR2 are SGHDN and FVKESK. The CDR3 region is CASSPRQAGSYEQYF. For the CDR3, the DNA is TGTGCCAGCAGCCCACGGCAGGCCGGATCCTACGAGCAGTACTTC.

J is TRBJ1-1 and V is TRBV12-5; D is unclear. From germline, CDR1 is LGHNT and CDR2 FRNRAP. The CDR3 is 12 amino acids. Trimming cost V 6 bases and J 3 bases, with 8 bases left between them. The chain's CDR3 is CASGPVYTEAFF. The CDR3 bases are TGTGCTAGTGGCCCCGTCTACACTGAAGCTTTCTTT. The whole variable domain, filled in from reference TRBV12-5 and TRBJ1-1, reads DARVTQTPRHKVTEMGQEVTMRCQPILGHNTVFWYRQTMMQGLELLAYFRNRAPLDDSGMPKDRFSAEMPDATLATLKIQPSEPRDSAVYFCASGPVYTEAFFGQGTRLTVV.

V is TRBV7-3 and J is TRBJ2-5, with D perhaps TRBD1 (6 bases). Germline-derived CDR1 and CDR2 are SGHTA and FQGTGA. Trimming cost V 5 bases and J 5 bases, with 12 bases left between them. This CDR3 has 13 amino acids. CDR3 sequence (DNA): TGTGCCAGCAGCCAAAATCAGGGGGAGACCCAGTACTTC. It encodes CASSQNQGETQYF.

Only a few counts were recorded for this clone. The chain recombines TRBV11-1 with TRBJ2-7; 9 nucleotides agree with TRBD2. Germline CDR1 is SGHAT and CDR2 is FQDESV (reference sequence). The CDR3 sequence is 15 residues long. With 5 bases clipped from V and 6 bases from J, the junction kept 11 bases outside the gene matches. CDR3 nucleotides: TGTGCCAGCAGCCCGTTAGCGGGAGAGGCGCGCGAGCAGTACTTC. It codes for CASSPLAGEAREQYF.

The chain combines TRBV11-2 with TRBJ1-1; unclear D gene. Germline values: CDR1 SGHAT, CDR2 FQNNGV. V was trimmed by 5 bases and J by 4 bases, leaving 17 bases between them. There are 15 residues in the CDR3. The CDR3 DNA follows: TGTGCCAGCAGCCCCCACATCCCGTTAGCCACTGAAGCTTTCTTT. Translation: CASSPHIPLATEAFF.

Comments on this clone: Given a far larger clone just one base away, this is likely a sequencing read error. J is TRBJ1-1 and V is TRBV5-4; the D gene is possibly TRBD1 (5 bases). Germline lookup yields CDR1 SGHNT and CDR2 YYREEE (reference sequence). This CDR3 has 11 amino acids. The CDR3 loop is CASTLGGEASF. DNA for the CDR3: TGTGCCAGCACCCTGGGGGGGGAAGCTTCCTTT.

This clone was recorded a few times. The chain combines TRBV30 with TRBJ2-1; TRBD2 might be the D (6 bases). CDR1 and CDR2 from the germline V gene are GTSNPN and SVGIG (reference sequence). The CDR3 is 15 residues long. V was shortened by 4 bases and J by 4 bases, with 17 bases between the two germline ends. The CDR3 DNA reads TGTGCCTGGAATAGGGGAGGATATGGTTACAATGAGCAGTTCTTC. It encodes CAWNRGGYGYNEQFF.

This chain joins TRBV10-2 and TRBJ1-2, with D possibly being TRBD1 (6 bases). CDR3 length: 15 amino acids. Germline lookup yields CDR1 WSHSY and CDR2 SAAADI. V shed 2 bases and J shed 6 bases, with 16 bases lying between them. The DNA of the CDR3 is TGCGCCAGCAGTGAGGTGGCTACAGGGTTTAATGGCTACACCTTC. This translates into CASSEVATGFNGYTF.

In this sample, this clone turned up once. This chain links TRBV6-5 with TRBJ2-1; D uncertain. Looked up from germline, CDR1 is MNHEY and CDR2 is SVGAGI. CDR3 length equals 15 residues. V lost 5 bases and J 1 base, leaving 12 bases between the germline ends. CDR3 in amino acids: CASSVRSGSYNEQFF. DNA for the CDR3: TGTGCCAGCAGTGTCCGGAGTGGGTCCTACAATGAGCAGTTCTTC.

The chain couples TRBV5-6 to TRBJ2-7; 12 nucleotides align to TRBD1. The CDR3 contains 15 residues. Trimming removed 4 bases from V and 4 bases from J; junction bases left unmatched: 6. Germline-derived CDR1 and CDR2 are SGHDT and YYEEEE. The CDR3 sequence is CASSTGTGGWYEQYF. For the CDR3, the DNA is TGTGCCAGCAGCACAGGGACAGGGGGCTGGTACGAGCAGTACTTC.

The rearrangement joins TRBV27 to TRBJ2-1, with 10 bases identical to TRBD1. Germline assignment: CDR1 MNHEY and CDR2 SMNVEV (reference sequence). The CDR3 loop spans 15 amino acids. The trim removed 5 bases at V and 1 base at J, leaving 2 bases unmatched. The CDR3 is CASSEGQGSYNEQFF. The CDR3 bases are TGTGCCAGCAGTGAGGGACAGGGGTCCTACAATGAGCAGTTCTTC.

This clone was picked up one time. The chain links TRBV7-3 to TRBJ2-1; 11 nucleotides match TRBD2. This CDR3 contains 15 residues. Germline V gene data show CDR1 as SGHTA and CDR2 as FQGTGA. Trimming at V came to 2 bases and at J to 4 bases, leaving 1 base not matched to a gene. CDR3 amino acids: CASSLGTSGYNEQFF. In DNA form, the CDR3 reads TGTGCCAGCAGCTTAGGGACTAGCGGTTACAATGAGCAGTTCTTC.